The 2 T cell receptor beta chains listed next were all sequenced from one sample in a study of T cells in lung cancer brain metastases. Using immunoSEQ multiplex PCR, the repertoire was profiled, and TCRdb retains in-frame clones only, with some absent. This table has under 1,500 clones, 85% to 90% appearing once. The sequenced sample consisted of tumor tissue from a brain metastasis. These receptors all stem from a man aged 65-85 years with non-small cell lung cancer that had spread to the brain.

The gene calls are TRBV30 and TRBJ2-7; unclear D gene. The CDR3 covers 10 residues. Trimming stripped 5 bases from V and 7 bases from J, with 9 bases between. Germline V gives CDR1 GTSNPN, CDR2 SVGIG (reference sequence). The CDR3 loop is CAWGWPEQYF. In DNA form, the CDR3 reads TGTGCCTGGGGTTGGCCTGAGCAGTACTTC. Supplemented by reference TRBV30 and TRBJ2-7, the full variable domain reads SQTIHQWPATLVQPVGSPLSLECTVEGTSNPNLYWYRQAAGRGLQLLFYSVGIGQISSEVPQNLSASRPQDRQFILSSKKLLLSDSGFYLCAWGWPEQYFGPGTRLTVT.

V is TRBV27 and J is TRBJ2-5; no reliable D call. The end of the DNA is better explained by TRBJ2-7, so the J call may be wrong. In germline, CDR1 is MNHEY, CDR2 SMNVEV (reference sequence). The CDR3 has 14 residues. CDR3 bases: TGTGCCAGCAGTTTATCAGAGATCTCCTACGAGCAGTACTTC. Its translation is CASSLSEISYEQYF.